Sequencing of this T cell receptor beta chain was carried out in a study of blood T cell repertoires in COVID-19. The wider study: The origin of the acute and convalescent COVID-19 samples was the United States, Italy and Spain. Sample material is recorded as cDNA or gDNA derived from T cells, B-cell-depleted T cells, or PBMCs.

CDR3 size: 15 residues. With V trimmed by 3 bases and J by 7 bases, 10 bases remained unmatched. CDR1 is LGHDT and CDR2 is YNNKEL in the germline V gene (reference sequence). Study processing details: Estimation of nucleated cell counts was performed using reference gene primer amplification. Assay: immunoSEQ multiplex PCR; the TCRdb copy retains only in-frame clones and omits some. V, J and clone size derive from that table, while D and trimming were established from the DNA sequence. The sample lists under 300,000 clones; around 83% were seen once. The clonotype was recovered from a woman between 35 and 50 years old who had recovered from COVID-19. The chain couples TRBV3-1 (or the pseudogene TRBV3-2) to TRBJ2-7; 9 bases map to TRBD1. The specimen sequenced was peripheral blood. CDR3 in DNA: TGTGCCAGCAGCCATGGGGGGACAGGGTTGCGGGAGCAGTACTTC. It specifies CASSHGGTGLREQYF.